Below, one T cell receptor beta chain is given with its context. These data are taken from a study of blood T cell repertoires in COVID-19. At the level of the study: Sources were T cells, B-cell-depleted T cells, or PBMCs; the material itself was cDNA or gDNA.

V shed 0 bases, J shed 3 bases, and the junction held 10 bases outside the gene matches. CDR3 length equals 18 residues. The V gene's germline CDR1 is MGHRA and CDR2 YSYEKL. TCRdb keeps only in-frame clones here, not all; method: immunoSEQ multiplex PCR. The sample has under 60,000 clones, 79% seen once. The sequenced sample was peripheral blood. The chain carries TRBV4-1 and TRBJ2-3; 9 bases map to TRBD2. This TCR was recovered from a man between 70 and 80 years old with acute or convalescent COVID-19. CDR3 coding DNA: TGCGCCAGCAGCCAAGAAGCCCCTAGCGGGGCTATAACAGATACGCAGTATTTT. It specifies CASSQEAPSGAITDTQYF.